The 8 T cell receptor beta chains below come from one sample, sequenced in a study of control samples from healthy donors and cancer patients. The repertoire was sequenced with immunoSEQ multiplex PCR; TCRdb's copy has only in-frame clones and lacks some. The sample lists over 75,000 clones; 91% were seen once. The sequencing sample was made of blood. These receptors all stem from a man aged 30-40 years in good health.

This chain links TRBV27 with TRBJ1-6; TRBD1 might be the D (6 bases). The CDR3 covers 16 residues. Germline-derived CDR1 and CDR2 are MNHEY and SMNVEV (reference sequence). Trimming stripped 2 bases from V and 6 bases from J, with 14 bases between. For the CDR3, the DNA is TGTGCCAGCAGTTTAAGAGGCAGGGGCGTTAATTCACCCCTCCACTTT. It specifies CASSLRGRGVNSPLHF.

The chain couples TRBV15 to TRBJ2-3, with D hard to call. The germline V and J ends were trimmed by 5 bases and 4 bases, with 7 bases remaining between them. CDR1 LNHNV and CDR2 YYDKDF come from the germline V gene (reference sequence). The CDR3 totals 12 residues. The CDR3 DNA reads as TGTGCCACCAGCTTCTCGTCAGATACGCAGTATTTT. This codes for CATSFSSDTQYF.

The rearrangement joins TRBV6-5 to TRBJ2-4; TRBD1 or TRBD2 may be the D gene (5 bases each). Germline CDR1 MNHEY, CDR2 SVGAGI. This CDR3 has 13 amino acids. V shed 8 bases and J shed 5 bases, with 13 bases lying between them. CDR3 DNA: TGTGCCAGCGTCAGCCGAGGGGAAAACATTCAGTACTTC. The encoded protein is CASVSRGENIQYF.

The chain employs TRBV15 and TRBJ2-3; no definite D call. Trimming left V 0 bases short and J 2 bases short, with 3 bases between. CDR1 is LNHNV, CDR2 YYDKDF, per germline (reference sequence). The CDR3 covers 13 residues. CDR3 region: CATSRDLTDTQYF. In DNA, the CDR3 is TGTGCCACCAGCAGAGATCTCACAGATACGCAGTATTTT.

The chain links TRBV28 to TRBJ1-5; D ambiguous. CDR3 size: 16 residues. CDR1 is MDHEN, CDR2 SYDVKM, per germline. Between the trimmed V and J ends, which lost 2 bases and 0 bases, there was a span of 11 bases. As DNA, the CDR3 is TGTGCCAGCAGTTTACCCCGAGGGTATAGCAATCAGCCCCAGCATTTT. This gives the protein CASSLPRGYSNQPQHF.

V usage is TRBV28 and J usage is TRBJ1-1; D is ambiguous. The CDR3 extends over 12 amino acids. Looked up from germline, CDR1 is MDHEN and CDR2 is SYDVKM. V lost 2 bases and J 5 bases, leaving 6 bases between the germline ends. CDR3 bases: TGTGCCAGCAGTTTAAGGAGGACTGAAGCTTTCTTT. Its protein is CASSLRRTEAFF.

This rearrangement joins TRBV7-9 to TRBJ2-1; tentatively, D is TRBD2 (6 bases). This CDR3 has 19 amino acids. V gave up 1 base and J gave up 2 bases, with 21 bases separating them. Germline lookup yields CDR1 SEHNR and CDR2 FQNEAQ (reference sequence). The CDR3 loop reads CASSLGLAEVGVTYNEQFF. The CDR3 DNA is TGTGCCAGCAGCTTAGGATTAGCGGAGGTAGGAGTGACCTACAATGAGCAGTTCTTC.

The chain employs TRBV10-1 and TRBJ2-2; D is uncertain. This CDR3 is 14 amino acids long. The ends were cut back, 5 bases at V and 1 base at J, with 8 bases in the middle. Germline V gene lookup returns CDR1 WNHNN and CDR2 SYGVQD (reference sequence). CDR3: CASSPDGNTGELFF. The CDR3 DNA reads TGCGCCAGCAGTCCGGACGGGAACACCGGGGAGCTGTTTTTT.